This T cell receptor gamma chain came from a study of Vδ1+ human thymocytes (dated by TCRdb to 2017 to 2018). Concerning the study at large: The study characterised mRNA-level TRG and TRD CDR3 repertoires of highly purified Vdelta1+ thymocytes from young children as a data resource. Earlier work had validated the multiplex-based CDR3 amplicon strategy against 5'RACE-based methods for generating CDR3 amplicons. Points the paper makes about the study in general: Donors did not cluster by age or sex, so the analyses were not stratified by age or sex. The thymic TRG and TRD repertoires appeared highly polyclonal, with Gaussian CDR3 length distributions, in contrast to the oligoclonal repertoires of peripheral blood. The authors advised highly purified populations and single-cell validation, since unexpected Vdelta2 sequences could cause misinterpretation of bulk repertoire data. Even though sort purity was high, about 20% of thymic TRD sequences were Vdelta2 (and few were Vdelta3), which was not the case for the peripheral blood Vdelta1+ controls. Donors shared many TRG clonotypes (up to about 7x10^3), but TRD repertoires were essentially private, with at most 120 shared.

Per the germline V gene, EGSNGY is the CDR1 and YDSYNSKV is the CDR2. The CDR3 runs 13 amino acids, cysteine and phenylalanine included. CDR3 DNA only is kept here, 39 bases in frame from base 1. RNA extraction was performed with the RNeasy mini kit, and reverse transcription was done with Superscript III. To generate the CDR3 amplicons, a multiplex PCR was run using pooled V-gene forward primers together with a constant-region reverse primer that carried Illumina adaptor overhangs. After gel purification, the amplicons were indexed with Nextera index primers during roughly 8 additional PCR cycles and then purified using AMPure XP beads. The libraries were sequenced on an Illumina MiSeq using paired-end 250 bp reads, dual indexing and a roughly 19% PhiX spike-in. The original methods were these. FastQC was used to check read quality, and ea-utils fastq-join was used to merge TRG read pairs. IMGT/HighV-QUEST was used to annotate sequences, retaining only productive sequences with an unambiguous V-gene assignment, and each clonotype was defined by an identical CDR3 sequence. VDJtools 1.1.1, tcR 2.2.3, Treemap and vegan Shannon diversity in R 3.4.4 were used for downstream analysis. TCRdb called clones from the public reads with CATT, and repeated DNA sequences were later combined into one row. In this record, the V and J calls reflect TCRdb's handling and not the investigators' own analysis. The sample table holds 7,000 to 9,500 gamma-chain clones, of which around three fifths were seen once. 1.4% of the sample goes to the ten largest clones.

Thymic samples were depleted of alphabeta T cells, then CD3+ TCRVdelta1+ TCRVdelta2- thymocytes were FACS-sorted. A purity of roughly 97% to 99.6% was achieved for sorted Vdelta1+ thymocytes. The thymic specimens were obtained from several paediatric patients, aged 5 days to 15 months, who were having corrective cardiac surgery. Thymic tissue was dispersed and mononuclear cells isolated on a Histopaque-1077 density gradient. The staining antibodies were anti-TCRVdelta1 clone TS8.2, anti-TCRVdelta2 clone B6, anti-CD3 clone HIT3a and anti-TCRalphabeta clone IP26. With respect to this clone: Its antigen remains undetermined. Sequence at one end of the junction differs from germline and may be a read error.

The V and J segments used are TRGV2 and TRGJ1 or TRGJ2. The J gene was missing in TCRdb and was found by matching the end of the DNA to germline. The TCR was taken from a girl less than two years old who had congenital heart surgery. Sequencing was performed on Vdelta1+ gamma-delta thymocytes from the thymus. The cell subset or site label corresponds to: FACS-sorted CD3+ TCRalphabeta- TCRVdelta1+ TCRVdelta2- thymocytes. At the DNA level, the sequence is TGCGCCACCTGGGACGGGCGGGGGCCAAAGAAACTCTTT. This codes for CATWDGRGPKKLF.